This is a list of T cell receptor beta chains from one sample in a study of blood T cell repertoires in COVID-19. TCRdb keeps only in-frame clones here, not all; method: immunoSEQ multiplex PCR. The sample consists of under 55,000 clones, over 85% of them appearing once. The sequenced material came from peripheral blood. The receptors originated from a human donor in a cohort sampled during active COVID-19. Each CDR3 is given with its conserved first and last residue. Fields, in order: V gene, J gene, clone size, D gene, CDR3 protein, CDR3 DNA. The D gene is left open where the match is weak. A row's size may be missing; if present it is once, few, many or a size class.

V gene: TRBV7-9; J gene: TRBJ1-1; clone size: -; D gene: -; CDR3 protein: CASSLGAGEAFF; CDR3 DNA: TGTGCCAGCAGCTTAGGGGCAGGGGAAGCTTTCTTT
V gene: TRBV7-2; J gene: TRBJ1-2; clone size: -; D gene: -; CDR3 protein: CASSSHRHYGYTF; CDR3 DNA: TGTGCCAGCAGCTCCCACAGGCACTATGGCTACACCTTC
V gene: TRBV3-1/TRBV3-2; J gene: TRBJ2-1; clone size: -; D gene: TRBD2; CDR3 protein: CASSQWLAGVYEQFF; CDR3 DNA: TGTGCCAGCAGCCAATGGCTAGCGGGAGTGTATGAGCAGTTCTTC
V gene: TRBV7-9; J gene: TRBJ2-7; clone size: -; D gene: TRBD2; CDR3 protein: CASSPRGSGNNEQYF; CDR3 DNA: TGTGCCAGCAGCCCGCGGGGTAGCGGGAATAACGAGCAGTACTTC
V gene: TRBV6-2/TRBV6-3; J gene: TRBJ1-1; clone size: -; D gene: TRBD1; CDR3 protein: CASSQDYSRTGGPAFF; CDR3 DNA: TGTGCCAGCAGTCAAGACTACTCTCGGACAGGGGGCCCGGCTTTCTTT
V gene: TRBV7-9; J gene: TRBJ2-2; clone size: once; D gene: TRBD1; CDR3 protein: CASSLQGANGELFF; CDR3 DNA: TGTGCCAGCAGCTTACAGGGGGCTAACGGGGAGCTGTTTTTT
V gene: TRBV7-6; J gene: TRBJ2-1; clone size: -; D gene: TRBD2; CDR3 protein: CASSPPAGGPYNEQFF; CDR3 DNA: TGTGCCAGCAGCCCCCCCGCGGGAGGGCCCTACAATGAGCAGTTCTTC
V gene: TRBV28; J gene: TRBJ2-5; clone size: -; D gene: TRBD1; CDR3 protein: CASSQAGTGVETQYF; CDR3 DNA: TGTGCCAGCAGTCAAGCAGGGACAGGGGTTGAGACCCAGTACTTC
V gene: TRBV4-2; J gene: TRBJ2-7; clone size: -; D gene: TRBD1; CDR3 protein: CASSHSQGAVSYEQYF; CDR3 DNA: TGTGCCAGCAGCCACAGTCAGGGGGCTGTCTCCTACGAGCAGTACTTC
V gene: TRBV11-3; J gene: TRBJ2-2; clone size: once; D gene: TRBD2; CDR3 protein: CASSLGAGGPLLTGELFF; CDR3 DNA: TGTGCCAGCAGCTTAGGAGCGGGAGGGCCCCTGTTAACCGGGGAGCTGTTTTTT
V gene: TRBV18; J gene: TRBJ1-1; clone size: -; D gene: -; CDR3 protein: CASSPLSTSDTEAFF; CDR3 DNA: TGTGCCAGCTCACCATTGTCTACGTCGGACACTGAAGCTTTCTTT
V gene: TRBV28; J gene: TRBJ1-5; clone size: -; D gene: -; CDR3 protein: CASSLRQGANQPQHF; CDR3 DNA: TGTGCCAGCAGTTTAAGGCAGGGCGCGAATCAGCCCCAGCATTTT
V gene: TRBV12-3/TRBV12-4; J gene: TRBJ1-1; clone size: -; D gene: -; CDR3 protein: CASSYNRYEAFF; CDR3 DNA: TGTGCCAGCAGCTATAACCGCTATGAAGCTTTCTTT
V gene: TRBV20-1; J gene: TRBJ1-2; clone size: -; D gene: -; CDR3 protein: CSAANYGYTF; CDR3 DNA: TGCAGTGCCGCTAACTATGGCTACACCTTC
V gene: TRBV5-4; J gene: TRBJ2-1; clone size: -; D gene: TRBD1; CDR3 protein: CASSRRDRGPLGSYNEQFF; CDR3 DNA: TGTGCCAGCAGCCGGCGGGACAGGGGTCCACTCGGCTCCTACAATGAGCAGTTCTTC
V gene: TRBV7-6; J gene: TRBJ2-5; clone size: once; D gene: TRBD2; CDR3 protein: CASSLVQRGGQETQYF; CDR3 DNA: TGTGCCAGCAGCTTAGTACAACGGGGGGGGCAAGAGACCCAGTACTTC
V gene: TRBV6-5; J gene: TRBJ1-6; clone size: -; D gene: -; CDR3 protein: CASRVQGSPLHF; CDR3 DNA: TGTGCCAGCAGAGTACAGGGTTCACCCCTCCACTTT
V gene: TRBV28; J gene: TRBJ2-7; clone size: -; D gene: TRBD2; CDR3 protein: CASSPYSGSEQYF; CDR3 DNA: TGTGCCAGCAGCCCATATAGCGGGAGCGAGCAGTACTTC
V gene: TRBV10-2; J gene: TRBJ1-5; clone size: -; D gene: TRBD1; CDR3 protein: CASRGGAGQPQHF; CDR3 DNA: TGCGCCAGCAGAGGGGGCGCGGGTCAGCCCCAGCATTTT
V gene: TRBV5-1; J gene: TRBJ2-2; clone size: -; D gene: TRBD2; CDR3 protein: CASTPGGTVNTGELFF; CDR3 DNA: TGCGCCAGCACTCCGGGGGGGACCGTAAACACCGGGGAGCTGTTTTTT
V gene: TRBV6-1; J gene: TRBJ1-1; clone size: -; D gene: -; CDR3 protein: CASSDNMNTEAFF; CDR3 DNA: TGTGCCAGCAGTGACAACATGAACACTGAAGCTTTCTTT
V gene: TRBV29-1; J gene: TRBJ1-1; clone size: -; D gene: TRBD1; CDR3 protein: CSVEGTGGINTEAFF; CDR3 DNA: TGCAGCGTTGAAGGAACAGGGGGGATAAACACTGAAGCTTTCTTT